One TCR gamma chain is described in this entry. No antigen is known for it. These data are taken from a study of Vδ1+ human thymocytes. Study results and limitations: In the thymus, TRG and TRD repertoires looked highly polyclonal with Gaussian CDR3 lengths.

Extracted RNA was reverse transcribed into cDNA. Multiplex PCR used pooled V-gene forward primers and a constant-region reverse primer to amplify CDR3s. TCRdb fed the multiplex PCR reads to CATT. The sample records approximately 11,000 gamma-chain clones, around 45% being singletons. The CDR3 length is 14 residues. The sequencing sample was made of Vdelta1+ gamma-delta thymocytes from the thymus. Subset described: FACS-sorted CD3+ TCRalphabeta- TCRVdelta1+ TCRVdelta2- thymocytes. There is no V gene call, and the J gene is TRGJ1 or TRGJ2. The TCR originated in a boy younger than two who had congenital heart surgery. The CDR3 DNA is TGTGCCACCTGGGGAATTCTAAAGGATTATAAGAAACTCTTT. Its protein product is CATWGILKDYKKLF.